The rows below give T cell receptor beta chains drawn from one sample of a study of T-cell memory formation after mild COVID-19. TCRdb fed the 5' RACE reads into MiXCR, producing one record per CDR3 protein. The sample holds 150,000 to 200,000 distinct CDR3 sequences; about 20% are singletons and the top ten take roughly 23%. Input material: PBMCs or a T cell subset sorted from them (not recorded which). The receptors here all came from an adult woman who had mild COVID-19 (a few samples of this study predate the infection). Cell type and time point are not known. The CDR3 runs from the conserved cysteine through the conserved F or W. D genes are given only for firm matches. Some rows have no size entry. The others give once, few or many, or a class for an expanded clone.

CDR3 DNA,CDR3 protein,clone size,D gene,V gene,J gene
TGTGCCACCAGCAGAGTTGTAGGACTAGCGGGACCGAGCTCCTACAATGAGCAGTTCTTC,CATSRVVGLAGPSSYNEQFF,.,TRBD2,TRBV15,TRBJ2-1
TGTGCCAGCAGCTCGAACAGGGACTTCGACCCCACAGATACGCAGTATTTT,CASSSNRDFDPTDTQYF,once,.,TRBV11-2,TRBJ2-3
TGTGCCAGCAGCCCGACCCCGACGAGTGAGGCTTTCTTT,CASSPTPTSEAFF,.,.,TRBV6-5,TRBJ1-1
TGTGCCAGCAGCTCGGGACTAGCGGGAGGGTACAATGAGCAGTTCTTC,CASSSGLAGGYNEQFF,.,TRBD2,TRBV27,TRBJ2-1
TGCGCCAGCAGTCAACAGGGGACAGATACGCAGTATTTT,CASSQQGTDTQYF,few,TRBD1,TRBV5-1,TRBJ2-3
TGCGCCAGCAGCCTGGTAGCGGGGGGCCCGAGCACAGATACGCAGTATTTT,CASSLVAGGPSTDTQYF,.,TRBD2,TRBV4-1,TRBJ2-3
TGTGCCAGCAGCCGGGGACAGGGGTACACTGAAGCTTTCTTT,CASSRGQGYTEAFF,few,TRBD1,TRBV14,TRBJ1-1
TGTGCCAGCAGCTTGGGACTAAATACGCAGTATTTT,CASSLGLNTQYF,.,.,TRBV5-8,TRBJ2-3
TGCGCCAGCAGCCAAGACAGGGGTGCCTACAATGAGCAGTTCTTC,CASSQDRGAYNEQFF,.,.,TRBV4-1,TRBJ2-1
TGTGCCAGCAGGGAGAAGACAGGTACCTACGAGCAGTACTTC,CASREKTGTYEQYF,few,.,TRBV6-1,TRBJ2-7
TGTGCCACCAGAGGACCGGGAAATTCACCCCTCCACTTT,CATRGPGNSPLHF,few,.,TRBV15,TRBJ1-6
TGTGCCAGCAGCTTAGCGGGAGGGGTTTCCTACGAGCAGTACTTC,CASSLAGGVSYEQYF,.,TRBD2,TRBV7-8,TRBJ2-7
TGTGCCACCAGTGATACGAGGCCCGAGGGCTATGGCTACACCTTC,CATSDTRPEGYGYTF,once,.,TRBV24-1,TRBJ1-2
TGTGCCAGCAGTGGTAGCCTAGGGTTCACAGATACGCAGTATTTT,CASSGSLGFTDTQYF,.,.,TRBV12-3/TRBV12-4,TRBJ2-3
TGTGCCACCAGGGCCCCAGCTGAAGATACGCAGTATTTT,CATRAPAEDTQYF,few,.,TRBV24-1,TRBJ2-3
TGCAGCGTGGAGGGACAGGCGGGACTAGCGGGAAGCACAGATACGCAGTATTTT,CSVEGQAGLAGSTDTQYF,.,TRBD2,TRBV29-1,TRBJ2-3
TGTGCCAGCAGTTCCCTGGACACTTACACTGAAGCTTTCTTT,CASSSLDTYTEAFF,.,.,TRBV6-5,TRBJ1-1
TGTGCCAGCAGTTTACGGACAGAAGAGACCCAGTACTTC,CASSLRTEETQYF,few,.,TRBV27,TRBJ2-5
TGTGCCACCAGCAGAGATCGCCGGGTCAATCAGCCCCAGCATTTT,CATSRDRRVNQPQHF,.,.,TRBV15,TRBJ1-5
TGTGCCAGCAGCTTAGCAACTAGCGGGGCCTACGAGCAGTACTTC,CASSLATSGAYEQYF,few,TRBD2,TRBV7-9,TRBJ2-7
TGTGCCAGCAGAACCTCGACGGGACAGAGATTCCAAGAGACCCAGTACTTC,CASRTSTGQRFQETQYF,few,TRBD1,TRBV3-1,TRBJ2-5
TGTGCCAGCAGTACATGGGGAGCAGGGGAAAACATTCAGTACTTC,CASSTWGAGENIQYF,.,.,TRBV2,TRBJ2-4
TGCGCCAGCAGCCTCACCAGCGGGGGGCCAGTCGATGAGCAGTTCTTC,CASSLTSGGPVDEQFF,few,TRBD2,TRBV4-1,TRBJ2-1
TGTGCTAGTGGTCCTGGGATAGCGGTAACCTACAATGAGCAGTTCTTC,CASGPGIAVTYNEQFF,few,.,TRBV12-5,TRBJ2-1
TGCAGCGTTGAAGATAGACGGGTTCCCCCCTACGAGCAGTACTTC,CSVEDRRVPPYEQYF,.,.,TRBV29-1,TRBJ2-7
TGTGCCAGCAGCTCAGAAAAACTAGCGGGGGGTCGCCCCGGGGAGCTGTTTTTT,CASSSEKLAGGRPGELFF,few,TRBD2,TRBV5-6,TRBJ2-2
TGCGCCAGCAGCCAAAGTGCCGGACTAGCGGGAGCAGGCACCGGGGAGCTGTTTTTT,CASSQSAGLAGAGTGELFF,few,TRBD2,TRBV4-3,TRBJ2-2
TGCGCCAGCAGCCTACGACAGAGCTCCTACAATGAGCAGTTCTTC,CASSLRQSSYNEQFF,.,.,TRBV4-1,TRBJ2-1
TGCAGTGCTATCGGTAGGGGCTACGAGCAGTACTTC,CSAIGRGYEQYF,.,.,TRBV20-1,TRBJ2-7
TGCAGCGTTGATGTAGGGGGCGCGGGGTACAATGAGCAGTTCTTC,CSVDVGGAGYNEQFF,.,.,TRBV29-1,TRBJ2-1
TGTGCCAGCAGTTTCGGCAGGGGGCAGGCTGAAGCTTTCTTT,CASSFGRGQAEAFF,.,TRBD1,TRBV12-3/TRBV12-4,TRBJ1-1
TGCAGTGCTAGAGGGGTGGGACAGGGATACAATGAGCAGTTCTTC,CSARGVGQGYNEQFF,few,TRBD1,TRBV20-1,TRBJ2-1
TGTGCCTGGAGGTGGATTAACAATGAGCAGTACTTC,CAWRWINNEQYF,.,.,TRBV30,TRBJ2-7
TGTGCCAGCAGTCGGACGGCCTCCTACGAGCAGTACTTC,CASSRTASYEQYF,.,.,TRBV12-3/TRBV12-4,TRBJ2-7
TGCAGTGCTAGAGATCGAGGGGCTGGAAACACCATATATTTT,CSARDRGAGNTIYF,.,.,TRBV20-1,TRBJ1-3
TGTGCCAGCAGCTCGCTGGAGGGGGATTACTCCTACAATGAGCAGTTCTTC,CASSSLEGDYSYNEQFF,.,.,TRBV7-9,TRBJ2-1
TGTGCCAGCAGCCAAGATCTTACGGGGGCGAGTTACGAGCAGTACTTC,CASSQDLTGASYEQYF,.,.,TRBV4-2,TRBJ2-7
TGTGCCAGCAGTTTATTGGCGGGAGGACCCAGCTCCTACAATGAGCAGTTCTTC,CASSLLAGGPSSYNEQFF,few,TRBD2,TRBV27,TRBJ2-1
TGCAGCGTCCAGGGGGCCTCCTACGAGCAGTACTTC,CSVQGASYEQYF,.,TRBD1,TRBV29-1,TRBJ2-7
TGCAGTGGGGTCAGGGGATTTAATGAAAAACTGTTTTTT,CSGVRGFNEKLFF,.,.,TRBV20-1,TRBJ1-4
TGCAGCGTGACCGGGACGACGAACACCGGGGAGCTGTTTTTT,CSVTGTTNTGELFF,few,.,TRBV29-1,TRBJ2-2
TGTGCCAGCAGCTTATTCCCCTTGGGCCCTAGCTCCTACGAGCAGTACTTC,CASSLFPLGPSSYEQYF,.,.,TRBV7-9,TRBJ2-7
TGTGCCAGCAGCTCGGGACAGGGCGTTTATGGCTACACCTTC,CASSSGQGVYGYTF,many,TRBD1,TRBV7-3,TRBJ1-2
TGTGCCAGCAGCCAAGTAGACCGGGAGAGCGGGGAGCTGTTTTTT,CASSQVDRESGELFF,many,.,TRBV4-2,TRBJ2-2
TGTGCCAGCAGCGCGACGGGGGGGTACGGGCCAGATACGCAGTATTTT,CASSATGGYGPDTQYF,.,TRBD2,TRBV7-9,TRBJ2-3
TGTGCCAGCAGCTCACAGGGGGCCCTACCCCATCCCACAGATACGCAGTATTTT,CASSSQGALPHPTDTQYF,few,TRBD1,TRBV7-9,TRBJ2-3
TGTGCCACCAGCCGAGACAGGGGGAGAGGTCAGCCCCAGCATTTT,CATSRDRGRGQPQHF,.,TRBD1,TRBV15,TRBJ1-5